These 5 T cell receptor beta chains were sequenced from one sample in a study of human versus mouse CDR3 diversity and MHC coevolution. The repertoire was sequenced with immunoSEQ multiplex PCR; TCRdb's copy has only in-frame clones and lacks some. The sample carries around 77,000 clones, 80% to 95% recorded once. The sample consisted of naive CD4+ T cells from blood. Subset given: CD45RO-negative CD62L-positive naive CD4 T cells. Receptor source: a person aged 30-69 years in good health.

The rearrangement uses TRBV5-5 and TRBJ2-6; weak D call: TRBD1 (7 bases). Per germline, CDR1 SGHKS and CDR2 YYEKEE (reference sequence). The CDR3 extends over 18 amino acids. The germline V and J ends were trimmed by 5 bases and 3 bases, with 21 bases remaining between them. CDR3 coding DNA: TGTGCCAGCAGTCGTACCCCAGGGGGGCAGGGTGGGGCCAACGTCCTGACTTTC. As protein: CASSRTPGGQGGANVLTF.

The chain employs TRBV6-1 and TRBJ1-5; D remains unclear. CDR3 length equals 13 residues. V shed 4 bases and J shed 4 bases, with 8 bases lying between them. The germline V gene encodes CDR1 MNHNS and CDR2 SASEGT. Here the CDR3 DNA reads TGTGCCAGCAGTGGGTCCAGTAATCAGCCCCAGCATTTT. This gives the protein CASSGSSNQPQHF.

This clone was seen just once. The V and J genes are TRBV18 and TRBJ2-7, with D uncertain. Germline CDR1 and CDR2: KGHSH and LQKENI. V was cut by 3 bases and J by 7 bases, with 7 bases left in between. The CDR3 totals 11 residues. In DNA form, the CDR3 reads TGTGCCAGCTCACCTGCGGAGGAGCAGTACTTC. It translates to CASSPAEEQYF.

This chain connects TRBV5-8 to TRBJ2-5; 9 positions agree with TRBD2. Germline trimming cut 4 bases from V and 5 bases from J; bases unmatched to any gene: 9. The CDR3 spans 15 residues. Germline lookup yields CDR1 SGHTS and CDR2 YDEGEE. Here the CDR3 DNA reads TGTGCCAGCAGCAGGGGACTAGCTGACGGCGAGACCCAGTACTTC. Amino acids: CASSRGLADGETQYF.

CDR3 coding DNA: TGCGCCAGCAGCCGTCAGCGGGGGAACTCCTACGAGCAGTACTTC. Encoded protein: CASSRQRGNSYEQYF. J is TRBJ2-7 and V is TRBV4-1, with 8 bases aligning to TRBD2. The CDR3 is 15 amino acids. Germline trimming cut 4 bases from V and 0 bases from J; bases unmatched to any gene: 5. The germline V gene has CDR1 MGHRA and CDR2 YSYEKL.